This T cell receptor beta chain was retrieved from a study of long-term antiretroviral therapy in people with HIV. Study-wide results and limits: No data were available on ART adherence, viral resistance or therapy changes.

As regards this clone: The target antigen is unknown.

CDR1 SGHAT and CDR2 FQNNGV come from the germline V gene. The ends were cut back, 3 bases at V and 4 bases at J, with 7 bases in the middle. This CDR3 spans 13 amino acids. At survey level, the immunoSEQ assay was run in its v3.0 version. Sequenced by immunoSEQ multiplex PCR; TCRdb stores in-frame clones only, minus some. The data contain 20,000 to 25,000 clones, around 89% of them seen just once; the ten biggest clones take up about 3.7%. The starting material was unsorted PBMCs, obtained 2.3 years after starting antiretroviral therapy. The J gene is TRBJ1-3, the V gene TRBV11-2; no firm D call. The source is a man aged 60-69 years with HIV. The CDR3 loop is CASSFRGGNTIYF. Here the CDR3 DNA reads TGTGCCAGCAGCTTCCGCGGAGGAAACACCATATATTTT.